This T cell receptor beta chain is drawn from a study of shared clonotypes between healthy human individuals. Original processing methods: ImmunoSEQ supplied junction-only sequences lacking quality scores, so filtering was different. Produced via immunoSEQ multiplex PCR; TCRdb's table is partial and in-frame only. That table supplies the V and J calls and clone size; D and trimming were determined from the DNA. The data show roughly 650,000 clones, about 96% seen once. The germline CDR1 and CDR2 sequences are ENHRY and SYGVKD. V was trimmed by 4 bases and J by 0 bases, leaving 17 bases between them. This CDR3 region has 17 residues. Naive CD8 cells were CD45RO-negative, positively selected for CCR7, excluding terminally differentiated effector memory CD45RA+ cells.

The chain joins TRBV10-3 to TRBJ2-3; weak D call: TRBD1 (6 bases). The clonotype originates from a woman in her thirties in good health. Sample: naive CD8+ T cells sorted from blood. This CDR3 is CAISGTAKDTSTDTQYF. DNA for the CDR3: TGTGCCATCAGTGGGACAGCCAAAGATACTAGCACAGATACGCAGTATTTT.